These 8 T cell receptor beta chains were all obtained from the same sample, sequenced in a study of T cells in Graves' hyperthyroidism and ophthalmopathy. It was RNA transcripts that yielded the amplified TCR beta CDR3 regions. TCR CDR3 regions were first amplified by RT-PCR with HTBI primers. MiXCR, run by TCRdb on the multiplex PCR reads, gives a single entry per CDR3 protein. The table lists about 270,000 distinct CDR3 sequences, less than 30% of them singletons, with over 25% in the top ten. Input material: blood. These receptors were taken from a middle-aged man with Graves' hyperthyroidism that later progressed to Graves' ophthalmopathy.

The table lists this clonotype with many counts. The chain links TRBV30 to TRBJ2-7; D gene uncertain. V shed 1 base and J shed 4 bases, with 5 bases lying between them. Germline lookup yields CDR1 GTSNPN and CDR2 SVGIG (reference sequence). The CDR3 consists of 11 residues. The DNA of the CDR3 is TGTGCCTGGAGTGGGGAATACGAGCAGTACTTC. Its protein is CAWSGEYEQYF.

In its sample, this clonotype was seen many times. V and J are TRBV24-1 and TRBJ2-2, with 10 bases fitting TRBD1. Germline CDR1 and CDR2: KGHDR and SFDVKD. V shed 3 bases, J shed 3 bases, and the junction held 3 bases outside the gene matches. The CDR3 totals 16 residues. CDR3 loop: CATSDVTGGDTGELFF. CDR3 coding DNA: TGTGCCACCAGTGATGTGACAGGGGGCGACACCGGGGAGCTGTTTTTT.

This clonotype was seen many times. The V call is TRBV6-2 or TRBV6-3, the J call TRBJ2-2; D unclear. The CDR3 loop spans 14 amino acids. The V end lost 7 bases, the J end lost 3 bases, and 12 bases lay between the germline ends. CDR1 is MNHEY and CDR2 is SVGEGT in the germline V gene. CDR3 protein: CASTSRSHTGELFF. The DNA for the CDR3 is TGTGCCAGCACTTCTCGGTCTCACACCGGGGAGCTGTTTTTT.

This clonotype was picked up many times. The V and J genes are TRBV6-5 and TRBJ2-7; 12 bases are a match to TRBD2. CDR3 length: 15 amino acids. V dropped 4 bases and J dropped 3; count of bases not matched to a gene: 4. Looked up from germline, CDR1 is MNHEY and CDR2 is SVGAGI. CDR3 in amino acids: CASSLRLAGVYEQYF. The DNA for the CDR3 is TGTGCCAGCAGTTTGAGACTAGCGGGGGTCTACGAGCAGTACTTC.

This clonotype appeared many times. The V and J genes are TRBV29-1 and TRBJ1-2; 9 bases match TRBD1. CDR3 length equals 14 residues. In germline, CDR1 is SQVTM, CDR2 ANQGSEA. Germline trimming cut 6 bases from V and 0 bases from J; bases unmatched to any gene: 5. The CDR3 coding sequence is TGCAGCGTGACCGGGACAGGGACTAACTATGGCTACACCTTC. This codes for CSVTGTGTNYGYTF.

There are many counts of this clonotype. The CDR3 nucleotides read TGCAGTGCTAGAGTGAGAGTCAATCAGCCCCAGCATTTT. This codes for CSARVRVNQPQHF. The gene calls are TRBV20-1 and TRBJ1-5; no clear D gene. V lost 1 base and J lost 3, with 7 bases in between. CDR1 and CDR2 from the germline V gene are DFQATT and SNEGSKA (reference sequence). The CDR3 spans 13 residues.

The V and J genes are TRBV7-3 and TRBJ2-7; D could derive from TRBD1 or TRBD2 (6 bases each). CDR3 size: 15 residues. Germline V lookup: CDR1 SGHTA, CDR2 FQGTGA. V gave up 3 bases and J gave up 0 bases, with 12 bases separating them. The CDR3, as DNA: TGTGCCAGCAGCTTCTCCGGGGGCGACTCCTACGAGCAGTACTTC. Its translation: CASSFSGGDSYEQYF.

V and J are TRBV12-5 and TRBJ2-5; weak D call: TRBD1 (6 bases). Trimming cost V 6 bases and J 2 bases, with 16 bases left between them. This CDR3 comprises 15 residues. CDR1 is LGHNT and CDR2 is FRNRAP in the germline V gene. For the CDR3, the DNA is TGTGCTAGTGGAACCGGACAGATGAAACAAGAGACCCAGTACTTC. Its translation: CASGTGQMKQETQYF.